This T cell receptor beta chain emerged from a study of T cell responses to AZD1222 COVID-19 vaccine. Study conclusions and caveats: Clonal diversity may have been underestimated, and the donors were mostly white British, with more females than males. Receipt of two AZD1222 doses was followed by a rise in Spike-specific TCR breadth and depth.

About this clone itself: Its specificity is unknown. Other nucleotide sequences from this sample produce the same CDR3.

The V end was cut by 0 bases, the J end by 2 bases, with 5 bases between. CDR1 is SGHRS and CDR2 is YFSETQ in the germline V gene. The CDR3 has 13 residues. TCRdb's table, derived via immunoSEQ multiplex PCR, lists solely in-frame clones and lacks some. The sample contains 200,000 or so clones, roughly 93% of which appear only once. The rearrangement joins TRBV5-1 to TRBJ1-2, with D unresolved. The specimen was peripheral blood, collected on day 0 of AZD1222 vaccination. The sequence was collected from an adult in good health. The CDR3 spells CASSLAGNYGYTF. The CDR3 bases are TGCGCCAGCAGCTTGGCCGGAAACTATGGCTACACCTTC. The entire variable domain, with the rest obtained from reference TRBV5-1 and TRBJ1-2, is as follows: KAGVTQTPRYLIKTRGQQVTLSCSPISGHRSVSWYQQTPGQGLQFLFEYFSETQRNKGNFPGRFSGRQFSNSRSEMNVSTLELGDSALYLCASSLAGNYGYTFGSGTRLTVV.